This TCR beta chain derives from a study of blood T cell repertoires in COVID-19. At the level of the study: Acute-phase and convalescent COVID-19 samples originated in the United States, Italy and Spain. PBMCs, B-cell-depleted T cells, or T cells provided the cDNA or gDNA that made up the material.

In the original processing: Using reference gene primer amplification, nucleated cell counts were estimated. Here immunoSEQ multiplex PCR was the method, and the copy in TCRdb shows in-frame clones only, minus some. That table is the source of V, J and clone size, and D and trimming were worked out from the DNA. The sample carries 110,000 to 150,000 clones, around 80% recorded once. V dropped 6 bases and J dropped 2; count of bases not matched to a gene: 7. Looked up from germline, CDR1 is LGHDT and CDR2 is YNNKEL (reference sequence). The CDR3 totals 15 residues. This receptor was obtained from an elderly woman in a cohort sampled during active or convalescent COVID-19. The sample was peripheral blood. The chain recombines TRBV3-1 (or the pseudogene TRBV3-2) with TRBJ2-3; TRBD2 matches at 8 bases. The CDR3 spells CASSFGLALTDTQYF. As DNA, the CDR3 is TGTGCCAGCAGTTTCGGACTAGCTCTCACAGATACGCAGTATTTT.